The T cell receptor (beta chain) described here comes from a study of shared clonotypes between healthy human individuals. At the level of the study: Per donor, three plates held CD4 naive cells, three held CD4 memory, two held CD8 naive and one held CD8 memory.

Germline lookup yields CDR1 ENHRY and CDR2 SYGVKD. This CDR3 contains 16 residues. V gave up 5 bases and J gave up 5 bases; unmatched junction bases: 6. A word on this clone: Its cognate antigen is unknown.

Study outcomes and limitations: Owing to a small donor count, the genetic and exposure-history diversity represented was limited.

Deep-level settings were used for running the assay. Per the authors' pipeline: ImmunoSEQ supplied junction-only sequences lacking quality scores, so filtering was different. Sequenced by immunoSEQ multiplex PCR; TCRdb stores in-frame clones only, minus some. That table is the source of V, J and clone size, and D and trimming were worked out from the DNA. This sample has 2.3 million or so clones; more than 85% occur once, and the top ten carry around 0.4%. The chain is built from TRBV10-3 and TRBJ2-5, with 15 bases fitting TRBD2. The receptor's source is a man aged 18 to 29 in good health. Some clones in this sample may be carry-over from other donors' samples. Sequencing input: naive CD4+ T cells from PBMCs. Regarding subset: CD45RA+ positively selected. CDR3 DNA sequence: TGTGCCATCAGTCCGGGACTAGCGGGAGGAGACGAGACCCAGTACTTC. Protein sequence: CAISPGLAGGDETQYF.